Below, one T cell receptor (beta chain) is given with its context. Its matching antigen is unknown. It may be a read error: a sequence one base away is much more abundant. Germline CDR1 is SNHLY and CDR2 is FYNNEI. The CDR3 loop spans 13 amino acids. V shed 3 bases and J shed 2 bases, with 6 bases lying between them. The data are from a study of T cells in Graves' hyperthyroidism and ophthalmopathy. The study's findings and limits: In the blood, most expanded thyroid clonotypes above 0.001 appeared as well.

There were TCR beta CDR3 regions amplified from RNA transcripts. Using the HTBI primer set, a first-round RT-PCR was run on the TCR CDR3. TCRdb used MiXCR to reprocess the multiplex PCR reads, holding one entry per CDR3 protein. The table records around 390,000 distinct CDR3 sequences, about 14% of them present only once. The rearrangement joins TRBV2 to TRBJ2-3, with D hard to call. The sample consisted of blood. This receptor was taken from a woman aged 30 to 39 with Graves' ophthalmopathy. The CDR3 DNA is TGTGCCAGCAGTGAGCGCTACACAGATACGCAGTATTTT. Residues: CASSERYTDTQYF.